The T cell receptor (beta chain) described here comes from a study of shared clonotypes between healthy human individuals. Notes on the study in general: In general, naive subsets displayed greater estimated richness than memory subsets did.

A note on this clone: Its antigen is currently unknown.

Profiled with immunoSEQ multiplex PCR; TCRdb holds only in-frame clones, not every one. This sample has just over 2,000,000 clones, with about 95% found just once. Naive CD8 isolation took CD45RO-negative cells positively selected for CCR7 and excluded terminally differentiated effector memory CD45RA+ cells. This CDR3 has 16 residues. Trimming removed 1 base from V and 4 bases from J, with 15 bases in between. CDR1 and CDR2 from the germline V gene are SGHVS and FNYEAQ. The TCR originated in a man younger than 30 in good health. The chain couples TRBV7-6 to TRBJ2-3, with D hard to call. The sample consisted of naive CD8+ T cells sorted from blood. CDR3 sequence: CASSLVGVQHSDTQYF. DNA of the CDR3: TGTGCCAGCAGCTTAGTAGGTGTTCAGCATTCAGATACGCAGTATTTT.